This note documents a single T cell receptor beta chain sequence. In the authors' methods: The assay estimated nucleated cells by amplifying reference gene primers. Profiled with immunoSEQ multiplex PCR; TCRdb holds only in-frame clones, not every one. V, J and clone size were drawn from that table, and D and trimming were deduced from the DNA. The sample lists hundreds of thousands of clones; about 82% were seen once. The entry originates in a study of blood T cell repertoires in COVID-19. Study at large: Samples representing acute and convalescent COVID-19 were sourced from the United States, Italy and Spain. PBMCs, B-cell-depleted T cells, or T cells provided the cDNA or gDNA that made up the material.

This CDR3 region has 14 residues. Per the germline V gene, CDR1 is SGHRS and CDR2 is YFSETQ. The V end was cut by 2 bases, the J end by 1 base, with 6 bases between. This chain uses TRBV5-1 with TRBJ1-4, with D perhaps matching TRBD1 (5 bases). This receptor was identified in a woman aged 80 or over with acute or convalescent COVID-19. The specimen was peripheral blood. The CDR3 nucleotides read TGCGCCAGCAGCTTAGGACAAACTAATGAAAAACTGTTTTTT. Translated, it gives CASSLGQTNEKLFF.